The 20 T cell receptor beta chains below come from one sample, sequenced in a study of blood T cell repertoires in COVID-19. The method was immunoSEQ multiplex PCR; TCRdb's version includes in-frame clones alone and lacks a portion of them. The sample lists over 120,000 clones, around 82% seen once, with 35% to 45% in the top ten. Sequencing was performed on peripheral blood. The receptor set was obtained from a human donor in a cohort sampled during active COVID-19.

The chain combines TRBV6-1 with TRBJ2-3; TRBD2 aligns across 16 bases. Germline-derived CDR1 and CDR2 are MNHNS and SASEGT. The J segment lost 6 bases and the V segment lost 2 bases, leaving 2 bases of the junction unmatched. The length of the CDR3 is 16 residues. The CDR3 sequence is CASSETGLAGGDTQYF. The DNA for the CDR3 is TGTGCCAGCAGTGAAACGGGACTAGCGGGGGGGGATACGCAGTATTTT.

The chain uses TRBV11-2 and TRBJ1-2; a possible D gene is TRBD1 (6 bases). The CDR3 sequence is 15 residues long. V gave up 5 bases and J gave up 4 bases, with 17 bases separating them. Germline CDR1 SGHAT, CDR2 FQNNGV. CDR3 sequence: CASSPGGGQTYGYTF. CDR3 in DNA: TGTGCCAGCAGCCCCGGTGGGGGCCAAACCTATGGCTACACCTTC.

This CDR3 reads CASSLKGALGEQYV. The CDR3 region has the DNA TGTGCCAGCAGCTTAAAAGGGGCCTTGGGGGAGCAGTACGTC. This chain connects TRBV7-2 to TRBJ2-7; weak D call: TRBD1 (5 bases). In germline, CDR1 is SGHTA, CDR2 FQGNSA. This CDR3 spans 14 amino acids. Between the trimmed V and J ends, which lost 2 bases and 7 bases, there was a span of 15 bases.

The chain couples TRBV5-4 to TRBJ1-5; no clear D gene. V gave up 3 bases and J gave up 7 bases, with 14 bases separating them. The CDR3 has 14 amino acids. Germline V gene data show CDR1 as SGHNT and CDR2 as YYREEE (reference sequence). The CDR3 region has the DNA TGTGCCAGCAGCTCGGAGGGTACCGGACAGCCCCAGCATTTT. This gives the protein CASSSEGTGQPQHF.

The genes are TRBV2 and TRBJ1-2, with 9 bases lining up with TRBD1. The CDR3 is 13 amino acids. Germline V gene sequence: CDR1 SNHLY, CDR2 FYNNEI. The V and J ends lost 8 bases and 6 bases, in that order; junction bases with no gene match: 7. CDR3 DNA: TGTGCCAGCGTAGGACAGGGGTCGCATGGCTACACCTTC. Translated, it gives CASVGQGSHGYTF.

This rearrangement joins TRBV7-2 to TRBJ2-2, with D tentatively TRBD2 (5 bases). V lost 6 bases, J lost 5 bases, and 13 bases lay in between. CDR3 length equals 14 residues. Germline CDR1 reads SGHTA; CDR2 reads FQGNSA. CDR3 amino acids: CASSPGFRTGELFF. The CDR3 bases are TGTGCCAGCAGTCCGGGGTTCCGAACCGGGGAGCTGTTTTTT.

The rearrangement joins TRBV2 to TRBJ2-1; D is possibly TRBD2 (5 bases). This CDR3 contains 13 residues. V lost 8 bases, J lost 10 bases, and 18 bases lay in between. Germline CDR1 SNHLY, CDR2 FYNNEI. The CDR3 coding sequence is TGTGCCAGCCGTTATGGAGGTGGGTTCGAGCAGTTCTTC. Translation: CASRYGGGFEQFF.

The chain is built from TRBV6-2 or TRBV6-3 and TRBJ1-1; D is uncertain. The CDR3 has 14 residues. Germline CDR1 is MNHEY and CDR2 is SVGEGT. With 0 bases removed from V and 6 bases from J, the gap between germline ends came to 11 bases. CDR3 DNA sequence: TGTGCCAGCAGTTACTCGGAGGGTGTGTCTGAAGCTTTCTTT. As protein: CASSYSEGVSEAFF.

CDR3 residues: CASSLPTTENYGYTF. The CDR3, as DNA: TGCGCCAGCAGCTTGCCAACAACAGAGAACTATGGCTACACCTTC. The chain links TRBV5-1 to TRBJ1-2; D uncertain. V was cut by 1 base and J by 2 bases, with 12 bases left in between. Germline CDR1 SGHRS, CDR2 YFSETQ. The CDR3 loop spans 15 amino acids.

The V call is TRBV18, the J call TRBJ2-5, with a possible D match to TRBD2 (7 bases). The V end was cut by 6 bases, the J end by 0 bases, with 14 bases between. Germline assignment: CDR1 KGHSH and CDR2 LQKENI. There are 15 residues in the CDR3. CDR3 protein: CASSKRDNYQETQYF. CDR3 DNA: TGTGCCAGCTCGAAGCGGGACAACTACCAAGAGACCCAGTACTTC.

The gene calls are TRBV2 and TRBJ2-3; TRBD2 matches at 14 bases. Looked up from germline, CDR1 is SNHLY and CDR2 is FYNNEI. The CDR3 consists of 15 residues. V lost 4 bases to trimming and J lost 5 bases; unmatched junction nucleotides: 2. This chain's CDR3 is CASSAGTSGRDTQYF. In DNA, the CDR3 is TGTGCCAGCAGTGCCGGGACTAGCGGGAGAGATACGCAGTATTTT.

This clone came up once. This chain connects TRBV5-4 to TRBJ1-2; 8 bases map to TRBD1. V lost 4 bases to trimming and J lost 5 bases; unmatched junction nucleotides: 10. The CDR3 totals 15 residues. The V gene's germline CDR1 is SGHNT and CDR2 YYREEE (reference sequence). In DNA form, the CDR3 reads TGTGCCAGCAGCACTCAGGGGGCAGGGACTTATGGCTACACCTTC. Its protein is CASSTQGAGTYGYTF.

The chain employs TRBV6-4 and TRBJ1-1; TRBD1 agrees at 7 bases. CDR3 size: 15 residues. The V gene end was trimmed by 7 bases and the J gene end by 2 bases; junction bases not matched to a gene: 10. Germline-derived CDR1 and CDR2 are MRHNA and SNTAGT. This CDR3 reads CASKIEGAKNTEAFF. CDR3 DNA sequence: TGTGCCAGCAAGATCGAGGGGGCCAAAAACACTGAAGCTTTCTTT.

The chain is built from TRBV23-1 and TRBJ1-3, with 7 bases fitting TRBD1. TRBV23-1 is recorded as an ORF, its role being uncertain. The V and J ends lost 8 bases and 0 bases, in that order; junction bases with no gene match: 10. The length of the CDR3 is 16 residues. CDR3 DNA: TGCGCCAGCGGAACGACAGGGCGCCTCTCTGGAAACACCATATATTTT. Residues: CASGTTGRLSGNTIYF.

The chain carries TRBV2 and TRBJ1-4, with 9 bases aligning to TRBD1. From germline, CDR1 is SNHLY and CDR2 FYNNEI. V lost 5 bases and J lost 2; bases outside the gene matches: 12. CDR3 length: 18 residues. CDR3 sequence reads: CASSFPGQGPPTNEKLFF. DNA of the CDR3: TGTGCCAGCAGTTTCCCGGGACAGGGCCCCCCGACTAATGAAAAACTGTTTTTT.

The rearrangement uses TRBV11-2 and TRBJ1-2; 8 bases align to TRBD1. The V and J ends lost 1 base and 8 bases, in that order; junction bases with no gene match: 6. Germline CDR1 SGHAT, CDR2 FQNNGV. CDR3 length equals 14 residues. CDR3 sequence: CASSLAGGEGGYTF. The CDR3 region has the DNA TGTGCCAGCAGCTTAGCAGGGGGCGAAGGGGGCTACACCTTC. Complete variable domain (other parts from reference TRBV11-2 and TRBJ1-2): EAGVAQSPRYKIIEKRQSVAFWCNPISGHATLYWYQQILGQGPKLLIQFQNNGVVDDSQLPKDRFSAERLKGVDSTLKIQPAKLEDSAVYLCASSLAGGEGGYTFGSGTRLTVV.

This clone was picked up one time. The chain's CDR3 is CAISGGDREAQYF. In nucleotides, the CDR3 is TGTGCCATCAGTGGGGGGGACCGGGAGGCCCAGTACTTC. This chain connects TRBV10-3 to TRBJ2-5, with 7 bases aligning to TRBD2. The CDR3 has 13 residues. The J segment lost 9 bases and the V segment lost 4 bases, leaving 8 bases of the junction unmatched. The germline CDR1 and CDR2 sequences are ENHRY and SYGVKD.

The CDR3 DNA sequence: TGTGCCAGCAGTCAGGGCTCTGGAAACACCATATATTTT. It specifies CASSQGSGNTIYF. The rearrangement joins TRBV12-3 or TRBV12-4 to TRBJ1-3, with D perhaps matching TRBD1 (5 bases). The CDR3 spans 13 residues. Trimming left V 5 bases short and J 0 bases short, with 5 bases between.

The rearrangement uses TRBV27 and TRBJ2-5; possibly TRBD2 for D (7 bases). The CDR3 is 14 residues long. Trimming took off 8 bases at V and 5 bases at J, with 18 bases between the two ends. Looked up from germline, CDR1 is MNHEY and CDR2 is SMNVEV (reference sequence). CDR3 amino acids: CASSGGPLWETQYF. DNA for the CDR3: TGTGCCAGCTCGGGGGGCCCACTCTGGGAGACCCAGTACTTC.

V gene TRBV4-2 combines with J gene TRBJ2-1; TRBD2 agrees at 10 bases. V lost 2 bases, J lost 7 bases, and 8 bases stayed unmatched. Germline assignment: CDR1 LGHNA and CDR2 YNFKEQ. The CDR3 extends over 16 amino acids. The CDR3 DNA reads TGTGCCAGCAGCCAAAATCTAGCGGGAGATACGAATGAGCAGTTCTTC. Protein sequence: CASSQNLAGDTNEQFF.